Below, 2 T cell receptor beta chains from the same sample are listed, as sequenced in a study of tissue T cells after allogeneic stem cell transplantation. This table comes from immunoSEQ multiplex PCR, and its TCRdb copy is limited to in-frame clones, with some not included. The sample records several thousand clones, 45% to 55% being singletons. Time point reported: mouse harvest day 7 after allogeneic transplant. The graft held 10^6 splenic CD5+ T cells and 10^7 T-cell-depleted bone marrow cells. Sequenced: gut tissue. The receptors derive from a female BALB/c mouse given C57BL/6 T cells with graft-versus-host disease after an allogeneic hematopoietic cell transplant.

A word on this clone: Gene names are the mouse ones. With the read ending 1 residue before the CDR3 end, the germline J gene is used to fill in that end. The chain carries TRBV12-2 and TRBJ1-3, with no clear D. CDR3 length equals 14 residues. Trimming removed 2 bases at V and 0 bases at J, with 7 bases between. Looked up from germline, CDR1 is SGHLS and CDR2 is HYDKME. The sequenced part of the CDR3 DNA is TGTGCCAGCTCTCACGACAATTCTGGAAATACGCTCTAT. This gives the protein CASSHDNSGNTLY. The whole CDR3 protein reads CASSHDNSGNTLYF. Full variable domain (outside the CDR3, taken from reference TRBV12-2 and TRBJ1-3): NSGVVQSPRYIIKGKGERSILKCIPISGHLSVAWYQQTQGQELKFFIQHYDKMERDKGNLPSRFSVQQFDDYHSEMNMSALELEDSAVYFCASSHDNSGNTLYFGEGSRLIVV.

Concerning this clone: Gene names and germline refer to mouse. The read finishes 1 residue shy of the CDR3 end, and the germline J gene is used to complete it. The chain carries TRBV24 and TRBJ1-1; 11 positions agree with TRBD1. The CDR3 covers 16 residues. With V trimmed by 2 bases and J by 4 bases, 6 bases remained unmatched. CDR1 is KGHTA, CDR2 FRNEEI, per germline. The sequenced CDR3 bases are TGTGCCAGCAGTCTGCCCCCCGGGACAGGGGGCACAGAAGTCTTC. Its translation is CASSLPPGTGGTEVF. The entire CDR3 reads CASSLPPGTGGTEVFF.